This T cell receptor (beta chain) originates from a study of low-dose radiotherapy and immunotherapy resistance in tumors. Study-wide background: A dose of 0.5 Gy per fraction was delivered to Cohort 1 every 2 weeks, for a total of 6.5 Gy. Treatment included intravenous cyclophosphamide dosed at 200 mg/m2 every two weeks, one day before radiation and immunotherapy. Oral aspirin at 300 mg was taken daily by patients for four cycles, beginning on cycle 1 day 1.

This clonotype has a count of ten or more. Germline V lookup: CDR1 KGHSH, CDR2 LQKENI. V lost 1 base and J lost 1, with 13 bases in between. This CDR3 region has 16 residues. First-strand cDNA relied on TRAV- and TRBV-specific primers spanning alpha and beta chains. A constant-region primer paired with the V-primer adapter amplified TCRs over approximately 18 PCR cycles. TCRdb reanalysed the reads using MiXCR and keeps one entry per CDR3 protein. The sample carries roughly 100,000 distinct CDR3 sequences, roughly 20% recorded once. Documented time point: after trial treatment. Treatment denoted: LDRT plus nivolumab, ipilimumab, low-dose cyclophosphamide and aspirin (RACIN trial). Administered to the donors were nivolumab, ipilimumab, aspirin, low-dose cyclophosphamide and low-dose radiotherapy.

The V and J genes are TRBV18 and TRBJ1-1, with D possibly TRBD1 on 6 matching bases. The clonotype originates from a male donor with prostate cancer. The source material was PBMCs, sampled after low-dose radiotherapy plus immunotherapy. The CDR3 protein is CASSPRGGGQNTEAFF. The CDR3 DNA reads TGTGCCAGCTCACCACGTGGAGGGGGGCAGAACACTGAAGCTTTCTTT.